Shown below are 12 T cell receptor beta chains from a single sample sequenced in a study of blood T cell repertoires in COVID-19. Data came from immunoSEQ multiplex PCR; TCRdb stores just in-frame clones and leaves some out. The sample shows around 200,000 clones, around 90% of them seen only once. The specimen sequenced was PBMCs or T cells enriched from blood (not recorded which). The origin of the receptors is a man aged 25 to 45 who had recovered from COVID-19.

The chain couples TRBV28 to TRBJ2-2, with 15 bases aligning to TRBD2. After removal of 2 bases from V and 1 base from J, the junction contained 17 bases not matched to a gene. The length of the CDR3 is 23 residues. The germline V gene encodes CDR1 MDHEN and CDR2 SYDVKM. CDR3 coding DNA: TGTGCCAGCAGTTTACCCACCCCCGGACTAGCGGGAGGGATGTATGGGAACACCGGGGAGCTGTTTTTT. As protein: CASSLPTPGLAGGMYGNTGELFF.

The rearrangement uses TRBV9 and TRBJ1-1, with D hard to call. CDR1 and CDR2 (germline): SGDLS, YYNGEE. Trimming left V 0 bases short and J 10 bases short, with 19 bases between. This CDR3 is 15 amino acids long. The CDR3 DNA reads as TGTGCCAGCAGCGTAGTAGGACTCGCCAGCAGAGTAGCTTTCTTT. The encoded protein is CASSVVGLASRVAFF.

The rearrangement joins TRBV7-2 to TRBJ2-7; no firm D call. V gave up 5 bases and J gave up 5 bases, with 13 bases separating them. The length of the CDR3 is 13 residues. Per germline, CDR1 SGHTA and CDR2 FQGNSA. CDR3 nucleotide sequence: TGTGCCAGCAGCGACCTTGCTAGAAACGAGCAGTACTTC. Protein: CASSDLARNEQYF.

V gene TRBV27 combines with J gene TRBJ2-3; D ambiguous. The germline V gene encodes CDR1 MNHEY and CDR2 SMNVEV (reference sequence). V was shortened by 3 bases and J by 2 bases, with 21 bases between the two germline ends. The length of the CDR3 is 18 residues. In nucleotides, the CDR3 is TGTGCCAGCAGTTTTTTTTGGTGGCGGCCAGAGAACACAGATACGCAGTATTTT. Residues: CASSFFWWRPENTDTQYF.

The CDR3 DNA sequence: TGTGCCAGCAGCTTGGGACTAGCGGCCACCTACGAGCAGTACTTC. This codes for CASSLGLAATYEQYF. The chain links TRBV5-5 to TRBJ2-7; the match to TRBD2 covers 9 bases. Germline-derived CDR1 and CDR2 are SGHKS and YYEKEE (reference sequence). Trimming removed 0 bases from V and 2 bases from J; junction bases left unmatched: 3. CDR3 length equals 15 residues.

The chain couples TRBV27 to TRBJ1-2; 9 nucleotides match TRBD1. This CDR3 has 14 residues. The germline CDR1 and CDR2 sequences are MNHEY and SMNVEV (reference sequence). The V gene end was trimmed by 7 bases and the J gene end by 8 bases; junction bases not matched to a gene: 11. CDR3 protein: CASILRTGEDGYTF. The CDR3 DNA reads as TGTGCCAGCATCCTCAGGACAGGGGAGGACGGCTACACCTTC.

The V and J genes are TRBV20-1 and TRBJ2-7; TRBD1 is a possible D gene (6 bases). CDR3 length equals 16 residues. The ends were cut back, 3 bases at V and 3 bases at J, with 21 bases in the middle. In germline, CDR1 is DFQATT, CDR2 SNEGSKA (reference sequence). This CDR3 reads CSASPGHAVRSYEQYF. The CDR3 coding sequence is TGCAGTGCTAGTCCGGGACATGCTGTCCGTAGCTACGAGCAGTACTTC.

The J gene is TRBJ2-3, the V gene TRBV7-2; 7 nucleotides align to TRBD2. The CDR3 is 14 amino acids. Germline V gene lookup returns CDR1 SGHTA and CDR2 FQGNSA. V was pared by 8 bases and J by 3 bases, with 8 bases of the junction left unmatched. The CDR3 bases are TGTGCCAGCTTGGGGGGGAGGGTGACAGATACGCAGTATTTT. Translating it yields CASLGGRVTDTQYF.

J is TRBJ1-2 and V is TRBV24-1; TRBD1 matches at 7 bases. The CDR3 is 15 amino acids. The junction had 6 bases not matched to a gene; V was cut back by 3 bases and J by 3 bases. Germline-derived CDR1 and CDR2 are KGHDR and SFDVKD. CDR3 nucleotides: TGTGCCACCAGTGATCATACAGGGGACGACTATGGCTACACCTTC. It encodes CATSDHTGDDYGYTF.

This sequence joins TRBV11-3 and TRBJ2-7; TRBD2 aligns across 9 bases. CDR3 length equals 13 residues. Unmatched junction bases numbered 2, after V lost 5 bases and J lost 3 bases. Germline V CDR1 and CDR2: SGHNT, YENEEA. DNA for the CDR3: TGTGCCAGCAGCCATAGCGGGGGCTACGAGCAGTACTTC. Translated, it gives CASSHSGGYEQYF.

The table lists this clone with a count of one. This chain connects TRBV20-1 to TRBJ1-1, with D possibly TRBD1 on 5 matching bases. Germline lookup yields CDR1 DFQATT and CDR2 SNEGSKA (reference sequence). The V end lost 4 bases, the J end lost 6 bases, and 9 bases lay between the germline ends. The CDR3 is 11 residues long. The CDR3 loop is CSAMGPSEAFF. Here the CDR3 DNA reads TGCAGTGCTATGGGGCCTTCTGAAGCTTTCTTT.

The V and J genes are TRBV27 and TRBJ2-7, with D unresolved. CDR1 and CDR2 (germline): MNHEY, SMNVEV (reference sequence). V dropped 0 bases and J dropped 3 bases, with 9 bases sitting between them. CDR3 size: 14 residues. The CDR3 DNA reads as TGTGCCAGCAGTTTATCTCCGGTTAACTACGAGCAGTACTTC. Translated, it gives CASSLSPVNYEQYF.